This T cell receptor (beta chain) was documented in a study of T cell responses to AZD1222 COVID-19 vaccine. Data came from immunoSEQ multiplex PCR; TCRdb stores just in-frame clones and leaves some out. The sample contains 80,000 or so clones, around 90% of which appear only once. Pooling of second doses given at about 4 or about 12 weeks was done. Trimming cost V 7 bases and J 1 base, with 11 bases left between them. The CDR3 is 12 amino acids. Germline V CDR1 and CDR2: SQVTM, ANQGSEA. V gene TRBV29-1 combines with J gene TRBJ2-7; D unresolved. The receptor comes from an adult who received the AZD1222 COVID-19 vaccine. Sequencing used peripheral blood, obtained 28 days after the second AZD1222 dose. The CDR3 reads CSALDGSYEQYF. The CDR3 DNA is TGCAGCGCCCTGGACGGATCCTACGAGCAGTACTTC.